A selection of T cell receptor beta chains follows, all from one sample in a study of Ad26.COV2.S vaccination and SARS-CoV-2 variants. Method: immunoSEQ multiplex PCR; TCRdb's copy keeps in-frame clones and lacks some. The sample lists approximately 360,000 clones; 83% were seen once. Material: peripheral blood, obtained in a trial of Ad26.COV2.S vaccine versus placebo. The receptors come from a person aged 18-65 years who received the Ad26.COV2.S COVID-19 vaccine or a placebo. The CDR3 runs from the conserved cysteine through the conserved F or W. Where a row states a size, it is once, few, many or the class of an expanded clone; other rows omit it.

clone_size: NA
v_call: TRBV11-2
cdr3_aa: CASSSPGLATDTQYF

clone_size: NA
v_call: TRBV3-1/TRBV3-2
cdr3_aa: CASSGGARTEAFF

clone_size: NA
v_call: TRBV6-6
cdr3_aa: CASRITGELFF

clone_size: NA
v_call: TRBV19
cdr3_aa: CASSGTGTGANVLTF

clone_size: NA
v_call: TRBV7-9
cdr3_aa: CASSSGQMNTEAFF

clone_size: NA
v_call: TRBV16
cdr3_aa: CASSHKLGRGRKDNQPQHF

clone_size: NA
v_call: TRBV6-4
cdr3_aa: CASSELSGRATGELFF

clone_size: NA
v_call: TRBV5-6
cdr3_aa: CASSSGTGRANYGYTF

clone_size: NA
v_call: TRBV27
cdr3_aa: CASKTVRNEQYF

clone_size: few
v_call: TRBV19
cdr3_aa: CASSIPGGRGYEQYF

clone_size: NA
v_call: TRBV5-1
cdr3_aa: CASSLDTPRGGGYTF

clone_size: NA
v_call: TRBV4-2
cdr3_aa: CASSQGPRSSGANVLTF

clone_size: NA
v_call: TRBV6-5
cdr3_aa: CASTPTGRSYEQYF

clone_size: once
v_call: TRBV7-9
cdr3_aa: CASSLGDGNEKLFF

clone_size: NA
v_call: TRBV18
cdr3_aa: CASSPEISNAEAFF

clone_size: NA
v_call: TRBV19
cdr3_aa: CASNERPNSNQPQHF

clone_size: NA
v_call: TRBV7-9
cdr3_aa: CASSLVRGQGTYEQYF

clone_size: NA
v_call: TRBV3-1/TRBV3-2
cdr3_aa: CASSQLAEETQYF

clone_size: NA
v_call: TRBV28
cdr3_aa: CASSSSGQVGFKYNEQFF

clone_size: NA
v_call: TRBV19
cdr3_aa: CASRTSRKNNSPLHF

clone_size: NA
v_call: TRBV7-9
cdr3_aa: CASTIIGEGYGYTF

clone_size: few
v_call: TRBV30
cdr3_aa: CAWGLENSPLHF

clone_size: NA
v_call: TRBV12-3/TRBV12-4
cdr3_aa: CASSLTSVDTQYF

clone_size: NA
v_call: TRBV28
cdr3_aa: CASRLPAPGNTIYF

clone_size: NA
v_call: TRBV6-4
cdr3_aa: CASSDSSGGANEQFF

clone_size: NA
v_call: TRBV4-2
cdr3_aa: CASSQGTVGTDTQYF

clone_size: NA
v_call: TRBV19
cdr3_aa: CASSLAGGPQQYF

clone_size: few
v_call: TRBV7-9
cdr3_aa: CASSLGLAGGGTQYF

clone_size: NA
v_call: TRBV11-2
cdr3_aa: CASSLTDTNYGYTF

clone_size: NA
v_call: TRBV4-1
cdr3_aa: CASSPLPGTNTGELFF

clone_size: NA
v_call: TRBV6-1
cdr3_aa: CASSEGYGYTF

clone_size: NA
v_call: TRBV5-4
cdr3_aa: CASSLTRGLPEQYF

clone_size: NA
v_call: TRBV11-2
cdr3_aa: CASSPAGLSRGEKLFF

clone_size: NA
v_call: TRBV2
cdr3_aa: CASKSENTGELFF

clone_size: NA
v_call: TRBV4-3
cdr3_aa: CASSLLTSGGAGEQFF

clone_size: NA
v_call: TRBV15
cdr3_aa: CATSRTGTGFTEAFF

clone_size: NA
v_call: TRBV2
cdr3_aa: CASSESGANVLTF

clone_size: NA
v_call: TRBV5-1
cdr3_aa: CASSPHQDTQYF

clone_size: NA
v_call: TRBV14
cdr3_aa: CASSQGIPSNEKLFF

clone_size: NA
v_call: TRBV9
cdr3_aa: CASSASGATYNEQFF

clone_size: NA
v_call: TRBV11-1
cdr3_aa: CASSFGVSGANVLTF

clone_size: NA
v_call: TRBV5-8
cdr3_aa: CASSLYQGVGQPQHF

clone_size: NA
v_call: TRBV6-5
cdr3_aa: CASSSPSENIQYF

clone_size: few
v_call: TRBV3-1/TRBV3-2
cdr3_aa: CASSTDRGGPEAFF

clone_size: NA
v_call: TRBV6-5
cdr3_aa: CASSSQEDTEAFF

clone_size: NA
v_call: TRBV11-2
cdr3_aa: CASSPGTEAYQPQHF

clone_size: NA
v_call: TRBV6-5
cdr3_aa: CASSSDRGEGQPQHF

clone_size: once
v_call: TRBV5-1
cdr3_aa: CASSSKANTDTQYF

clone_size: NA
v_call: TRBV25-1
cdr3_aa: CASSEYGDTQYF

clone_size: few
v_call: TRBV7-9
cdr3_aa: CASSAPGGKPQHF

clone_size: NA
v_call: TRBV4-1
cdr3_aa: CASSHLRTDEAFF

clone_size: NA
v_call: TRBV12-3/TRBV12-4
cdr3_aa: CASSLWENTEAFF

clone_size: once
v_call: TRBV12-5
cdr3_aa: CASGSGTSGGGEDEQFF

clone_size: NA
v_call: TRBV29-1
cdr3_aa: CSARTSGRGNTQYF